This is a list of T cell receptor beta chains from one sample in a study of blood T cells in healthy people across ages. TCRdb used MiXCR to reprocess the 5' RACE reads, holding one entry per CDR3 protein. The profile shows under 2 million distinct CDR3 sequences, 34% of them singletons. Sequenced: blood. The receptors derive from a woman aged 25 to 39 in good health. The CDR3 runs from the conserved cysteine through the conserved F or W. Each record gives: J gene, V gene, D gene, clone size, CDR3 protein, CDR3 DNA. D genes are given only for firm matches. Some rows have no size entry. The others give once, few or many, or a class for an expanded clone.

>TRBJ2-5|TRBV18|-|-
CASSPNEGQETQYF
TGTGCCAGCTCACCAAATGAGGGCCAAGAGACCCAGTACTTC
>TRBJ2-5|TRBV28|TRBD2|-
CASSPRTSGSTRETQYF
TGTGCCAGCAGTCCCCGGACTAGCGGGAGTACGAGAGAGACCCAGTACTTC
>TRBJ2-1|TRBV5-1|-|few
CASSWTSNEQFF
TGCGCCAGCAGCTGGACGTCCAATGAGCAGTTCTTC
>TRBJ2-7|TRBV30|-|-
CAWRNQGVGYEQYF
TGTGCCTGGAGGAATCAGGGAGTAGGCTACGAGCAGTACTTC
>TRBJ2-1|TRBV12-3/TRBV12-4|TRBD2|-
CASNFFKLAGENEQFF
TGTGCCAGCAATTTTTTTAAACTAGCGGGAGAAAATGAGCAGTTCTTC
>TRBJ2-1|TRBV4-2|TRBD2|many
CASSPMGGPMTSDRTRGYNEQFF
TGTGCCAGCAGTCCCATGGGAGGGCCCATGACGAGCGATCGGACGCGGGGCTACAATGAGCAGTTCTTC
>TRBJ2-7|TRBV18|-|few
CASSPPEGKQYF
TGTGCCAGCTCACCCCCCGAGGGCAAGCAGTACTTC
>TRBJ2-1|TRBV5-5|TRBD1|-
CASSLRQGFNEQFF
TGTGCCAGCAGCCTAAGACAGGGGTTTAATGAGCAGTTCTTC
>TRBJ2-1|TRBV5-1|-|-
CASSRLQQYNEQFF
TGCGCCAGCAGCCGATTACAGCAATACAATGAGCAGTTCTTC
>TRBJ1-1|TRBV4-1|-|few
CASSRSRAQNTEAFF
TGCGCCAGCAGCCGGAGCCGGGCCCAGAACACTGAAGCTTTCTTT
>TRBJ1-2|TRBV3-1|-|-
CASSQDTKDGYTF
TGTGCCAGCAGCCAAGATACTAAGGATGGCTACACCTTC
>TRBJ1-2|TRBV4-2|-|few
CASSQVGQSYGYTF
TGTGCCAGCAGCCAAGTAGGACAAAGCTATGGCTACACCTTC
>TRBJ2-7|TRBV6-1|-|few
CASSFLGTQYEQYF
TGTGCCAGCAGTTTTCTCGGGACACAATACGAGCAGTACTTC
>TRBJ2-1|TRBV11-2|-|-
CASSLGSVVNEQFF
TGTGCCAGCAGCTTGGGAAGTGTCGTAAATGAGCAGTTCTTC
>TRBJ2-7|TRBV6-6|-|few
CASSYSKTGFTYEQYF
TGTGCCAGCAGTTACTCTAAAACAGGTTTCACCTACGAGCAGTACTTC
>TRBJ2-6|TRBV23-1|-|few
CASARDSGANVLTF
TGCGCCAGCGCCAGGGACTCTGGGGCCAACGTCCTGACTTTC
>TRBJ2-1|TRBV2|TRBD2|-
CASRGPGLAEYSSYNEQFF
TGTGCCAGCAGGGGCCCGGGACTAGCGGAGTATAGCTCCTACAATGAGCAGTTCTTC
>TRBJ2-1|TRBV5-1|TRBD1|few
CASSVLPGTGAKNEQFF
TGCGCCAGCAGCGTTCTTCCCGGGACAGGGGCGAAAAATGAGCAGTTCTTC
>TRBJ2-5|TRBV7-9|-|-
CASSPRGVVAAAEVYNEQYF
TGTGCCAGCAGCCCCAGAGGGGTGGTAGCGGCGGCCGAAGTCTACAATGAGCAGTACTTC
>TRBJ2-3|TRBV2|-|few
CASSQKTASSDTQYF
TGTGCCAGCAGCCAGAAAACAGCCTCCTCAGATACGCAGTATTTT
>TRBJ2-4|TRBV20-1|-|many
CSARKSDIQYF
TGCAGTGCTCGCAAGTCGGACATTCAGTACTTC
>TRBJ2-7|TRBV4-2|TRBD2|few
CASSQYPGLAGRTYEQYF
TGTGCCAGCAGCCAATATCCGGGACTAGCGGGGAGAACCTACGAGCAGTACTTC
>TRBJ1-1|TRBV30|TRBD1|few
CASHLVRGQGTEAFF
TGTGCCTCACACCTCGTTAGGGGGCAAGGCACTGAAGCTTTCTTT
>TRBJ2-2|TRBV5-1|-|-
CASSLNRANTGELFF
TGCGCCAGCAGCTTAAACAGGGCGAACACCGGGGAGCTGTTTTTT
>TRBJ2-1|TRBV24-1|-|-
CATSSSGRRGEQFF
TGTGCCACCAGTTCGTCAGGGAGGCGCGGTGAGCAGTTCTTC
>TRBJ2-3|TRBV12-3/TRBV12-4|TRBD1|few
CASREGTGGIGRTDTQYF
TGTGCCAGCAGGGAGGGGACAGGGGGAATAGGTCGCACAGATACGCAGTATTTT
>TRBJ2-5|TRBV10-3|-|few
CAISESSSGQETQYF
TGTGCCATCAGTGAGTCGAGTAGCGGCCAAGAGACCCAGTACTTC
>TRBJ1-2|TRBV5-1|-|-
CASSLGGQGSGYTF
TGCGCCAGCAGCTTGGGGGGCCAGGGTAGTGGCTACACCTTC
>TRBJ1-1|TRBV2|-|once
CASSETAGSNTEAFF
TGTGCCAGCAGTGAAACAGCAGGGTCGAACACTGAAGCTTTCTTT
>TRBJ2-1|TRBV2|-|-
CASRAKVGTYNEQFF
TGTGCCAGCAGGGCCAAAGTGGGGACCTACAATGAGCAGTTCTTC
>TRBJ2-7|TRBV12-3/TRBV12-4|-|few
CASSVTDFREARKTYEQYF
TGTGCCAGCAGTGTGACAGACTTCCGAGAGGCGAGGAAAACCTACGAGCAGTACTTC
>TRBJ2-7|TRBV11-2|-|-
CASRPGIAYEQYF
TGTGCCAGCAGACCAGGGATAGCCTACGAGCAGTACTTC
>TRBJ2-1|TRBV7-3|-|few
CASSLMEGPYNEQFF
TGTGCCAGCAGCTTAATGGAGGGACCCTACAATGAGCAGTTCTTC
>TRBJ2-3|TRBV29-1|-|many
CSVPVGGSTDTQYF
TGCAGCGTCCCCGTCGGGGGAAGCACAGATACGCAGTATTTT
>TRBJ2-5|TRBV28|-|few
CASSGETGRGETQYF
TGTGCCAGCAGTGGGGAAACAGGGCGTGGAGAGACCCAGTACTTC
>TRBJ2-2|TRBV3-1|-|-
CGSSHAPGQLRNRELFF
TGTGGCAGCAGCCATGCCCCCGGACAGCTAAGGAACAGGGAGCTGTTTTTT
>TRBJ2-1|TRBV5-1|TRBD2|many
CASSPPSGGGPEQFF
TGCGCCAGCAGCCCTCCTAGCGGGGGGGGTCCGGAGCAGTTCTTC
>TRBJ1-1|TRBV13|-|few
CASRPPGGGTEAFF
TGTGCCAGCAGACCCCCCGGCGGAGGCACTGAAGCTTTCTTT
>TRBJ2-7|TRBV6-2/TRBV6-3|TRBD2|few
CASSSTLAGGPKQYF
TGTGCCAGCAGTTCTACTCTAGCGGGGGGCCCAAAGCAGTACTTC
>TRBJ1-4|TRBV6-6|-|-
CASSYERGLNEKLFF
TGTGCCAGCAGTTACGAGCGCGGCCTTAATGAAAAACTGTTTTTT
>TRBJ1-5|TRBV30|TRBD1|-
CAWSQGVNQPQHF
TGTGCCTGGAGTCAGGGGGTCAATCAGCCCCAGCATTTT
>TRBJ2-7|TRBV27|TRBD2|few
CASSRLAALYEQYF
TGTGCCAGCAGTCGACTAGCGGCTCTCTACGAGCAGTACTTC
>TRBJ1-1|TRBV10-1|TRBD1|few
CASFLPGQGLSTEAFF
TGCGCCAGTTTTTTACCGGGACAGGGGTTGAGCACTGAAGCTTTCTTT
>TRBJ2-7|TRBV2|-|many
CASSTLLGGSYEQYF
TGTGCCAGCAGCACGCTATTGGGAGGCTCCTACGAGCAGTACTTC
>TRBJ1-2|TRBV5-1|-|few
CASSLGRGCGYTF
TGCGCCAGCAGCTTGGGCAGGGGATGTGGCTACACCTTC
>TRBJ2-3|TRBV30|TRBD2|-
CAWSLWEGRDTQYF
TGTGCCTGGAGCCTGTGGGAGGGCCGGGATACGCAGTATTTT
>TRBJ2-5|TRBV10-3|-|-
CAISGQGARTSGSQETQYF
TGTGCCATCAGTGGACAGGGGGCCAGGACTAGCGGGTCTCAAGAGACCCAGTACTTC
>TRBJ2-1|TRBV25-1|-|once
CASSEYLGGGKFF
TGTGCCAGCAGTGAATATCTGGGGGGCGGAAAGTTCTTC
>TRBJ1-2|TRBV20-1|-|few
CSVGREGYGYTF
TGCAGTGTTGGCAGGGAGGGCTATGGCTACACCTTC
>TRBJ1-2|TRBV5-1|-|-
CASSLEVGANYGYTF
TGCGCCAGCAGCTTGGAGGTGGGCGCCAACTATGGCTACACCTTC
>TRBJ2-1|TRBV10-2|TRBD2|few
CATSSGPSYNEQFF
TGCGCCACCAGTAGCGGGCCGTCGTACAATGAGCAGTTCTTC
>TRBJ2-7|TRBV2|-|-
CASRKNGRSPPYEQYF
TGTGCCAGCAGGAAAAACGGACGGTCTCCTCCCTACGAGCAGTACTTC
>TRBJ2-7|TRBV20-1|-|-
CSASNIQSYEQYF
TGCAGTGCTAGTAACATCCAATCCTACGAGCAGTACTTC
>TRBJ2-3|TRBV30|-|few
CAWNGGYGDTQYF
TGTGCCTGGAACGGGGGTTATGGAGATACGCAGTATTTT
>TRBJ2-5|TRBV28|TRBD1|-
CVSRDRGQESQYF
TGTGTCAGCCGGGACAGGGGGCAAGAGTCCCAGTACTTC
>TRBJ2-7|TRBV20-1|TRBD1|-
CSARHRADRAHYEQYF
TGCAGTGCTAGACACCGTGCGGACAGGGCTCACTACGAGCAGTACTTC
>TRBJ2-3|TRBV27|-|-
CVSTLASAGGDTQYF
TGTGTCAGCACTCTCGCTAGCGCCGGGGGAGATACGCAGTATTTT
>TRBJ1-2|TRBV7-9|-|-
CASSPRGVIGYYGYTF
TGTGCCAGCAGCCCGAGGGGAGTAATAGGGTACTATGGCTACACCTTC
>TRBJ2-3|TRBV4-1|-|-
CASSQLGTLTDTQYF
TGCGCCAGCAGCCAACTAGGGACCCTTACAGATACGCAGTATTTT
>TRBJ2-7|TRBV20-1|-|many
CSAKSESYEQYF
TGCAGTGCTAAATCGGAGTCCTACGAGCAGTACTTC